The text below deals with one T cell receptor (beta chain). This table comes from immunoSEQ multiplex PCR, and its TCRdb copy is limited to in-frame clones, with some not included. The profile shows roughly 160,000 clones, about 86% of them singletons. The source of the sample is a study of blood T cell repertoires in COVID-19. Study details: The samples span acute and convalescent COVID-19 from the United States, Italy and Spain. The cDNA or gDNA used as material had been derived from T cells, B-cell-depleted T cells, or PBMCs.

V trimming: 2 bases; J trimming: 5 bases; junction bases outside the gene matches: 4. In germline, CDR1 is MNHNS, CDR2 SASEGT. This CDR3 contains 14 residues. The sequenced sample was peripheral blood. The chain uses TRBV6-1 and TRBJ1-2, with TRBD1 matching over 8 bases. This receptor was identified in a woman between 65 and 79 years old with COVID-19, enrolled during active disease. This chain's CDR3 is CASSELDRGYGYTF. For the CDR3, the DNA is TGTGCCAGCAGTGAACTTGACAGGGGTTATGGCTACACCTTC.